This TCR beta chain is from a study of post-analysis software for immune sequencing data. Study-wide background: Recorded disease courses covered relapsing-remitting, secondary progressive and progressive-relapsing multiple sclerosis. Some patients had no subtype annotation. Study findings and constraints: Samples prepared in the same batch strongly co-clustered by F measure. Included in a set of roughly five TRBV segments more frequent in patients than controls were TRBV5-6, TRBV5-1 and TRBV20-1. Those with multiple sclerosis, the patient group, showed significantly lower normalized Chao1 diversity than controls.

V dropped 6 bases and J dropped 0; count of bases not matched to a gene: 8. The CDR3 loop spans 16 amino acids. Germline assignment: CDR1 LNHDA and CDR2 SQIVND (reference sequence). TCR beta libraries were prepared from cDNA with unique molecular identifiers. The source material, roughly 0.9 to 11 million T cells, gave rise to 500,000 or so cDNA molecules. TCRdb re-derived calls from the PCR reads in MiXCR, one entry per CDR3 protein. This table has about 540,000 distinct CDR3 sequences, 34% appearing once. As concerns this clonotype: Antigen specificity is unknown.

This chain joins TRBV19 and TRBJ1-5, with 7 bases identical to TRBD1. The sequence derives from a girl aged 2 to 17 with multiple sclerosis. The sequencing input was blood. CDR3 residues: CASSLTGTDSNQPQHF. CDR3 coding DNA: TGTGCCAGTAGCCTTACAGGGACAGATAGCAATCAGCCCCAGCATTTT.